These T cell receptor beta chains were read from a single sample in a study of read filtering for tumor transcriptome and immune sequencing. TCRdb passed the reads through MiXCR, listing each CDR3 protein once. Here the sample spans about 50,000 distinct CDR3 sequences, approximately 18% being singletons. The sample consisted of a population of CD138-negative cells sorted from bone marrow. The receptors come from a donor at least 40 years old with multiple myeloma. CDR3s include the opening cysteine and the closing phenylalanine or tryptophan. D genes are given only for firm matches. The size entry is marked missing in some rows and otherwise reads once, few, many or a size class.

D,V,size,J,CDR3,DNA
TRBD1,TRBV19,many,TRBJ1-2,CASVKGTAPNYGYTF,TGTGCCAGCGTTAAGGGGACAGCCCCTAACTATGGCTACACCTTC
TRBD2,TRBV7-2,many,TRBJ2-7,CASSQPGASGLSYEQYF,TGTGCCAGCAGCCAACCTGGTGCTAGCGGCCTCTCCTACGAGCAGTACTTC
TRBD2,TRBV12-3/TRBV12-4,many,TRBJ2-3,CASRRRRVVIAGGPLTDTQYF,TGTGCCAGCAGGAGAAGGAGGGTAGTCATTGCGGGAGGCCCGCTCACAGATACGCAGTATTTT
TRBD2,TRBV7-7,-,TRBJ2-1,CASSLPGGDEQFF,TGTGCTAGCAGCCTTCCGGGAGGGGATGAGCAGTTCTTC
-,TRBV5-1,many,TRBJ2-7,CASSLDGGTYEQYF,TGCGCCAGCAGCTTAGACGGGGGAACCTACGAGCAGTACTTC
TRBD1,TRBV27,many,TRBJ2-7,CASSKAPFTQGHNEQYF,TGTGCCAGCAGCAAAGCGCCTTTTACACAGGGGCACAACGAGCAGTACTTC
-,TRBV11-2,many,TRBJ2-7,CASSHVGYEQYF,TGTGCCAGCAGCCACGTCGGTTACGAGCAGTACTTC
TRBD2,TRBV10-3,many,TRBJ2-4,CAISESGGGSDKNIQYF,TGTGCCATCAGTGAGTCGGGCGGCGGGAGCGACAAAAACATTCAGTACTTC
-,TRBV29-1,many,TRBJ2-5,CSVDRSQETQYF,TGCAGCGTAGACAGAAGCCAAGAGACCCAGTACTTC
-,TRBV20-1,-,TRBJ2-7,CSTRGKGYEQYF,TGCAGTACTAGAGGAAAGGGGTACGAGCAGTACTTC
-,TRBV6-5,once,TRBJ1-1,CASTREGHGKAFF,TGTGCCAGCACCAGGGAGGGACACGGAAAAGCTTTCTTT
-,TRBV21-1,many,TRBJ2-7,CASSKGAFGGMPREQYF,TGTGCCAGCAGCAAAGGGGCTTTTGGCGGGATGCCGCGTGAGCAGTACTTC
-,TRBV7-9,many,TRBJ2-3,CASSLDTPSGTDTQYF,TGTGCCAGCAGCTTAGATACACCCTCGGGCACAGATACGCAGTATTTT
TRBD2,TRBV29-1,many,TRBJ2-4,CSIASPGTSGLGLAIQYF,TGCTCTATCGCTAGTCCCGGGACTAGCGGTCTTGGTCTTGCCATTCAGTACTTC
-,TRBV5-1,-,TRBJ2-3,CASSLTLPITDTQYF,TGCGCCAGCAGCTTGACGCTGCCCATCACAGATACGCAGTATTTT
TRBD1,TRBV11-3,few,TRBJ2-1,CASSRLMGDSRYNEQFF,TGTGCCAGCAGCCGACTCATGGGGGACAGCCGTTACAATGAGCAGTTCTTC
TRBD2,TRBV9,many,TRBJ2-1,CASSGGLAGGHNEQFF,TGTGCCAGCAGCGGGGGACTAGCGGGAGGGCACAATGAGCAGTTCTTC
-,TRBV2,once,TRBJ1-1,CASRFDRNTEAFF,TGTGCCAGCAGATTTGACAGGAATACTGAAGCTTTCTTT
-,TRBV7-2,few,TRBJ2-2,CASSSQGTGELFF,TGTGCCAGCAGCTCCCAGGGAACCGGGGAGCTGTTTTTT
-,TRBV29-1,many,TRBJ2-7,CSVKTWTAAYEQYF,TGCAGCGTTAAAACATGGACAGCTGCCTACGAGCAGTACTTC
TRBD2,TRBV7-9,-,TRBJ2-5,CASSLDATSGRAGLETQYF,TGTGCCAGCAGCTTAGATGCGACTAGCGGGAGGGCCGGTTTAGAGACCCAGTACTTC
-,TRBV21-1,many,TRBJ2-5,CASSPRQGSVCGERETQYF,TGTGCCAGCAGCCCCCGACAGGGCTCGGTATGTGGTGAGAGAGAGACCCAGTACTTC
-,TRBV29-1,many,TRBJ1-1,CSVGWSSNTEAFF,TGCAGCGTTGGGTGGAGTTCGAACACTGAAGCTTTCTTT
-,TRBV6-2/TRBV6-3,-,TRBJ2-3,CASTQRWDTQYF,TGTGCCAGCACCCAAAGATGGGATACGCAGTATTTT
TRBD1,TRBV20-1,-,TRBJ2-1,CSKTFTGTGGLSEQFF,TGCAGTAAGACTTTTACCGGGACAGGGGGTCTCAGTGAGCAGTTCTTC
-,TRBV20-1,many,TRBJ1-1,CSAVGRLGTEAFF,TGCAGTGCTGTCGGGAGGCTGGGCACTGAAGCTTTCTTT
TRBD1,TRBV5-1,many,TRBJ2-1,CASSLYGTEFRSVF,TGCGCCAGCAGCTTGTACGGGACAGAATTCCGATCGGTCTTC
-,TRBV24-1,many,TRBJ1-6,CATSDLGQFNSPLHF,TGTGCCACCAGTGATTTGGGACAGTTTAATTCACCCCTCCACTTT
-,TRBV11-2,many,TRBJ2-7,CASSRGLSYEQYF,TGTGCCAGCAGCCGGGGGCTGTCCTACGAGCAGTACTTC
-,TRBV5-1,many,TRBJ2-5,CASSHLAETQYF,TGCGCCAGCAGCCATCTAGCTGAGACCCAGTACTTC
-,TRBV29-1,many,TRBJ2-1,CSVWGPESYNEQFF,TGCAGCGTCTGGGGGCCGGAATCCTACAATGAGCAGTTCTTC
-,TRBV6-5,once,TRBJ2-3,CASRRTCGTDTQYF,TGTGCCAGCAGACGGACTTGCGGTACAGACACGCAGTATTTT
-,TRBV4-3,many,TRBJ1-1,CASSQGHASNTEAFF,TGCGCCAGCAGCCAAGGCCACGCTTCGAACACTGAAGCTTTCTTT
TRBD2,TRBV4-3,many,TRBJ2-3,CASSQDWKREKADTQYF,TGCGCCAGCAGCCAAGATTGGAAGCGGGAGAAGGCAGATACGCAGTATTTT
-,TRBV6-2/TRBV6-3,many,TRBJ2-1,CASTSSHLSYNEQFF,TGTGCCAGCACTTCCTCCCACCTCTCCTACAATGAGCAGTTCTTC
-,TRBV5-1,many,TRBJ2-3,CASSLEQGNTQYF,TGCGCCAGCAGCTTGGAACAGGGAAATACGCAGTATTTT
-,TRBV7-2,many,TRBJ2-6,CASSFGDSGANVLTF,TGTGCCAGCAGCTTCGGGGATTCCGGGGCCAACGTCCTGACTTTC
TRBD2,TRBV20-1,many,TRBJ2-7,CSARTSGNYEQYF,TGCAGTGCTAGGACTAGCGGGAACTACGAGCAGTACTTC
-,TRBV7-9,-,TRBJ1-4,CVSSLEGGQLTNEKLFF,TGTGTCAGCAGCTTAGAAGGCGGACAGCTAACTAATGAAAAACTGTTTTTT
-,TRBV27,-,TRBJ1-1,CASSKRGMNTEAFF,TGTGCCAGCAGCAAGAGGGGGATGAACACTGAAGCTTTCTTT
-,TRBV9,many,TRBJ2-1,CASSRGFLSYNEQFF,TGTGCCAGCAGCAGGGGGTTCTTGTCCTACAATGAGCAGTTCTTC
-,TRBV4-2,many,TRBJ2-7,CASRGRAGHEQYF,TGTGCCAGTCGAGGACGGGCCGGACACGAGCAGTACTTC
-,TRBV5-1,many,TRBJ2-5,CASSLGRGYQETQYF,TGCGCCAGCAGCTTGGGCCGCGGGTACCAAGAGACCCAGTACTTC
TRBD2,TRBV29-1,-,TRBJ2-1,CSVLSAGGPSSYNEQFF,TGCAGCGTACTTAGCGCGGGAGGACCCAGCTCCTACAATGAGCAGTTCTTC
-,TRBV29-1,many,TRBJ2-1,CSVVGVSYNEQFF,TGCAGCGTTGTAGGGGTCTCCTACAATGAGCAGTTCTTC
-,TRBV20-1,many,TRBJ2-3,CSASGRGQYF,TGCAGTGCTAGCGGCCGAGGGCAGTATTTT